This paragraph covers one T cell receptor (beta chain) sequence. The source of the sample is a study of blood T cell repertoires in COVID-19. Overall study: Spain, Italy and the United States supplied samples that represented acute and convalescent COVID-19. PBMCs, B-cell-depleted T cells, or T cells provided the cDNA or gDNA that made up the material.

Original processing notes: Reference gene primers were amplified, and this amplification served to estimate nucleated cell counts. Data came from immunoSEQ multiplex PCR; TCRdb stores just in-frame clones and leaves some out. D and trimming come from the DNA, and the V and J calls and clone size come from that table. The sample includes around 100,000 clones, nearly 90% seen only once; the top ten take 3.1%. The length of the CDR3 is 14 residues. Losses at the gene ends were 8 bases for V and 13 bases for J; bases not matched to a gene: 19. The germline gives CDR1 MDHEN, CDR2 SYDVKM. This TCR was recovered from a man aged 50 or older in a cohort sampled during active COVID-19. The chain couples TRBV28 to TRBJ1-2, with 7 bases aligning to TRBD1. Specimen: peripheral blood. As DNA, the CDR3 is TGTGCCAGCCTAAAAGGGGGCGCGTCATCGTATCTCACCTTC. Amino acids: CASLKGGASSYLTF.